The 6 T cell receptor beta chains below all came from one sample that was sequenced in a study of radiotherapy plus CTLA-4 blockade in lung cancer. This table comes from immunoSEQ multiplex PCR, and its TCRdb copy is limited to in-frame clones, with some not included. Counted here are around 91,000 clones, 88% occurring once; the ten biggest clones make up nearly 5%. The material was peripheral blood, obtained from a patient treated with radiotherapy plus ipilimumab. These receptors came from a human donor with non-small cell lung cancer that progressed on radiotherapy plus ipilimumab.

V is TRBV15 and J is TRBJ1-2, with D unresolved. Germline CDR1 LNHNV, CDR2 YYDKDF (reference sequence). CDR3 length: 12 amino acids. V gave up 5 bases and J gave up 4 bases, with 8 bases separating them. The CDR3 spells CATSDRSYGYTF. The CDR3 bases are TGTGCCACCAGCGATAGGAGCTATGGCTACACCTTC.

The V and J genes are TRBV5-1 and TRBJ1-1; D is unclear. This CDR3 is 15 amino acids long. V was clipped by 3 bases and J by 2 bases, with 14 bases between them. Looked up from germline, CDR1 is SGHRS and CDR2 is YFSETQ. The CDR3 DNA reads TGCGCCAGCAGCTACGTCGCGGGTTCTAACACTGAAGCTTTCTTT. It yields the protein CASSYVAGSNTEAFF.

The chain couples TRBV4-2 to TRBJ2-2, with 8 bases that match TRBD1. The CDR3 runs to 19 residues. V shed 2 bases and J 8 bases; nucleotides not matched to a gene: 19. Per germline, CDR1 LGHNA and CDR2 YNFKEQ. The CDR3 DNA reads TGTGCCAGCAGCCAATCTACACTGGGACCAGGACAGGGATTGGGGGAGCTGTTTTTT. Its protein product is CASSQSTLGPGQGLGELFF.

The rearrangement links TRBV29-1 to TRBJ1-3, with a possible D match to TRBD1 (5 bases). CDR3 size: 13 residues. CDR1 and CDR2 (germline): SQVTM, ANQGSEA. The V end was cut by 5 bases, the J end by 6 bases, with 14 bases between. CDR3 in DNA: TGCAGCGTTCGGGACTGGGGTAAAAACACCATATATTTT. This translates into CSVRDWGKNTIYF.

V is TRBV4-1 and J is TRBJ2-1, with 10 bases aligning to TRBD2. Trimming at V came to 1 base and at J to 0 bases, leaving 6 bases not matched to a gene. The CDR3 is made up of 18 amino acids. Germline values: CDR1 MGHRA, CDR2 YSYEKL. The CDR3 region is CASSQAPSSGSSYNEQFF. CDR3 sequence (DNA): TGCGCCAGCAGCCAAGCTCCCTCTAGCGGGAGCTCCTACAATGAGCAGTTCTTC.

This chain connects TRBV18 to TRBJ2-1, with 14 bases aligning to TRBD2. This CDR3 has 16 residues. CDR1 is KGHSH, CDR2 LQKENI, per germline. V lost 5 bases and J lost 6; bases outside the gene matches: 6. CDR3 residues: CASSFPGLAGVNEQFF. The CDR3 DNA sequence: TGTGCCAGCTCATTTCCGGGACTAGCGGGGGTCAATGAGCAGTTCTTC.